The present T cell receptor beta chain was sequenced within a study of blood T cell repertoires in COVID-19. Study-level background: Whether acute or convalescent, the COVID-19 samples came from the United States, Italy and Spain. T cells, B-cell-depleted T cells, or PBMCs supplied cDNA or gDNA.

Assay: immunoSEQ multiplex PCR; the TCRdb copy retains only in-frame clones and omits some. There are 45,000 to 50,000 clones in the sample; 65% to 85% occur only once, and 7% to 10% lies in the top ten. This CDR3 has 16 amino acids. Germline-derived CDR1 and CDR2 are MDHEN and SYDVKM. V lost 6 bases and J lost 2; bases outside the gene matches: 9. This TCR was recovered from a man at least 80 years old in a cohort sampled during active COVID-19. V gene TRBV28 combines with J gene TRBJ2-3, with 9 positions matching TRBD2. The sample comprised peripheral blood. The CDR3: CASSPLSGSPTDTQYF. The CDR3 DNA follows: TGTGCCAGCAGCCCCCTTAGCGGGAGCCCCACAGATACGCAGTATTTT.